This T cell receptor (beta chain) appears in the sequencing data of a study of blood T cells in healthy people across ages. A J-beta primer mix and a sample-barcoded 5' primer were used in a second PCR of roughly 6 to 12 cycles. TCRdb called the 5' RACE reads again in MiXCR, with one record for every CDR3 protein. Here the sample spans 1.4 million or so distinct CDR3 sequences, 35% to 45% being singletons. Points from the study as a whole: Calculation of diversity from one million T cells yielded estimates considered to be underestimates. Changes seen in expanded clonotypes were possibly confounded by donor CMV status left unknown.

J lost 5 bases, V lost 5 bases, and 6 bases had no gene match. The CDR3 has 14 amino acids. Germline CDR1 reads SGHTA; CDR2 reads FQGTGA. This clonotype was observed a few times. The antigen is unknown. Input material: blood. The V and J genes are TRBV7-3 and TRBJ2-3, with TRBD1 identical over 8 bases. The source of this sequence is a woman under 30 in good health. CDR3 loop: CASSGGQGRDTQYF. CDR3 in DNA: TGTGCCAGCAGCGGAGGACAGGGCCGAGATACGCAGTATTTT.